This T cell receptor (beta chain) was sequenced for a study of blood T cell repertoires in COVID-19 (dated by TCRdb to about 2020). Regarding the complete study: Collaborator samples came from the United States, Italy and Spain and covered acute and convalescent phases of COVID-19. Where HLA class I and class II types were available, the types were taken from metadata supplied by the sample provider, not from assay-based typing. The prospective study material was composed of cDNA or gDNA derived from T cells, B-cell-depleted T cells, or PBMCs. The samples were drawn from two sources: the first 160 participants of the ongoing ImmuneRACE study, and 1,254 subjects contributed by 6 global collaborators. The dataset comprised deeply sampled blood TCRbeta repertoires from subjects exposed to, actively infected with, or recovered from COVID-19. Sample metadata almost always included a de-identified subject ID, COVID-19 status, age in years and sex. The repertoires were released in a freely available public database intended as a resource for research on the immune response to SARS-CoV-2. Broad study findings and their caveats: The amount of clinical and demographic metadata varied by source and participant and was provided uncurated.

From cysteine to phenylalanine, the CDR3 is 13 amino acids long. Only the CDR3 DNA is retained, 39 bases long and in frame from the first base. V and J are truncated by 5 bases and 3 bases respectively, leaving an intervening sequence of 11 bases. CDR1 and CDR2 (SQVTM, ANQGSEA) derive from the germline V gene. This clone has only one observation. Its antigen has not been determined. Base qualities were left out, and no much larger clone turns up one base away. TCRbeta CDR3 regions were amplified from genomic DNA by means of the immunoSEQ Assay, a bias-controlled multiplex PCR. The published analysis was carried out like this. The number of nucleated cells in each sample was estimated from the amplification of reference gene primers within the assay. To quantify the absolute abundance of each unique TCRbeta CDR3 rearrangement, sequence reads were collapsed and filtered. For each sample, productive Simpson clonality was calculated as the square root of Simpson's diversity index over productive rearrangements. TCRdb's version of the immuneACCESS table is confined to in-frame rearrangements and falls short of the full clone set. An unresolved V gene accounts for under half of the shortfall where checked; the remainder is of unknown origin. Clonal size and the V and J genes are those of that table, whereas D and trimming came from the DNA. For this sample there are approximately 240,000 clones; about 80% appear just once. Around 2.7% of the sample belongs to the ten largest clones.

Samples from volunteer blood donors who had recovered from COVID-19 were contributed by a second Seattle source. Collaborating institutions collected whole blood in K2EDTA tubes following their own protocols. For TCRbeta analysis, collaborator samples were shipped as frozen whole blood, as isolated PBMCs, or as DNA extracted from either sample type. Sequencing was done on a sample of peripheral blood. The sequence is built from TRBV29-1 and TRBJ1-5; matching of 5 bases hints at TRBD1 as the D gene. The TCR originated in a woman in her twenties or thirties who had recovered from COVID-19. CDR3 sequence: CSVSSGFNQPQHF. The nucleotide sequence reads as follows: TGCAGCGTTTCATCAGGGTTCAATCAGCCCCAGCATTTT.